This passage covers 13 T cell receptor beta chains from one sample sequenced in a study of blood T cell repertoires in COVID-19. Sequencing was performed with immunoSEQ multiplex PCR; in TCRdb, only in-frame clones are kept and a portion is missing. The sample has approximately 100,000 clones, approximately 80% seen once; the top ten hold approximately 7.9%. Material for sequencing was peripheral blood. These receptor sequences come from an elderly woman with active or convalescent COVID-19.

This chain's CDR3 is CASSLVGGQETQYF. CDR3 DNA sequence: TGTGCCAGCAGCTTAGTGGGAGGTCAAGAGACCCAGTACTTC. The rearrangement links TRBV7-3 to TRBJ2-5; possibly TRBD2 for D (6 bases). Germline V CDR1 and CDR2: SGHTA, FQGTGA. V was pared by 2 bases and J by 2 bases, with 9 bases between. CDR3 length equals 14 residues.

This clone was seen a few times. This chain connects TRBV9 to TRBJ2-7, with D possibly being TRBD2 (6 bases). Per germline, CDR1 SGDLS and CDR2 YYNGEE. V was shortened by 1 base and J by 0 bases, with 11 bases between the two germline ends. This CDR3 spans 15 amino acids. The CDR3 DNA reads TGTGCCAGCAGCGTAAAGGACTACAGCTCCTACGAGCAGTACTTC. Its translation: CASSVKDYSSYEQYF.

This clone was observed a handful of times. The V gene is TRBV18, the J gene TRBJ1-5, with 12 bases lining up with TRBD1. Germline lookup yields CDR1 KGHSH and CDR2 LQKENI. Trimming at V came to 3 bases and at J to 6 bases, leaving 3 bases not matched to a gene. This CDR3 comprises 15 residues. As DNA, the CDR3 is TGTGCCAGCTCACCGGGGACAGGGGGCGCTCAGCCCCAGCATTTT. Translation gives CASSPGTGGAQPQHF.

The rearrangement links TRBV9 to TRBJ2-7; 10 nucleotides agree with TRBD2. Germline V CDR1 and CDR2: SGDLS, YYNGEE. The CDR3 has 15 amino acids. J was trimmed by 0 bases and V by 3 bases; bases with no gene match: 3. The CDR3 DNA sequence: TGTGCCAGCAGCGCGGGACTAGCGATCTCCTACGAGCAGTACTTC. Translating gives CASSAGLAISYEQYF.

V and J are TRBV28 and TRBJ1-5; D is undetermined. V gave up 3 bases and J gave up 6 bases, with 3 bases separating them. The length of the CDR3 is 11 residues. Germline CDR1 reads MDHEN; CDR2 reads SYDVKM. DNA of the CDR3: TGTGCCAGCAGTTTCTCTCAGCCCCAGCATTTT. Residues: CASSFSQPQHF.

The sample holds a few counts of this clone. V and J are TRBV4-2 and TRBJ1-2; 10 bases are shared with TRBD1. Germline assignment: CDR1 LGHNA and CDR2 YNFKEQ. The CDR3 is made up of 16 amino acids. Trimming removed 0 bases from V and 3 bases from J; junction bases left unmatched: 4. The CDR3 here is CASSQERDRGYYGYTF. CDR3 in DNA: TGTGCCAGCAGCCAAGAGCGGGACAGGGGATACTATGGCTACACCTTC.

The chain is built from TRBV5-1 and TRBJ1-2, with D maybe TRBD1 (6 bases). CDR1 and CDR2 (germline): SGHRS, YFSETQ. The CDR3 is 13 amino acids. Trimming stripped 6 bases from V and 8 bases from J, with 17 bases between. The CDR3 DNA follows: TGCGCCAGCATAGGACAGCCGAGTGGGGGCTACACCTTC. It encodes CASIGQPSGGYTF.

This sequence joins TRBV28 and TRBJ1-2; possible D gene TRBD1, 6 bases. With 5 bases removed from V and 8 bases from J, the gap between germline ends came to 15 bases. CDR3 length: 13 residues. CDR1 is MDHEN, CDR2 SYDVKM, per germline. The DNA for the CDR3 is TGTGCCAGCAGTCCTCCCGTCCAGGGGGGCTACACCTTC. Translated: CASSPPVQGGYTF.

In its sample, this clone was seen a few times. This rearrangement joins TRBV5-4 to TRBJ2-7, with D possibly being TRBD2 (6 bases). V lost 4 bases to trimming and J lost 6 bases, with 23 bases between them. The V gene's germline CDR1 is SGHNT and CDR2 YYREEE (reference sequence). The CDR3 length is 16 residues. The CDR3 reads CASSQPGALSRGEQYF. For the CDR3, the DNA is TGTGCCAGCAGCCAGCCGGGAGCCCTATCTCGGGGCGAGCAGTACTTC.

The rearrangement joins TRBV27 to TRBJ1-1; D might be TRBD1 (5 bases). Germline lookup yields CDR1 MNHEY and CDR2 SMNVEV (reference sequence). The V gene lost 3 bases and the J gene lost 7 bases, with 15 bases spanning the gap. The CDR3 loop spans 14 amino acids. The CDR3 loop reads CASSLGSRVSEAFF. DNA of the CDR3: TGTGCCAGCAGTTTGGGGTCCAGGGTGAGTGAAGCTTTCTTT.

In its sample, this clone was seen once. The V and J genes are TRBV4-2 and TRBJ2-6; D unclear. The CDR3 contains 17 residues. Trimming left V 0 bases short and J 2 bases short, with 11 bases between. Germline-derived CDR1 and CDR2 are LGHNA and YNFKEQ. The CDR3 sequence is CASSQENMKPGANVLTF. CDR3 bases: TGTGCCAGCAGCCAAGAAAACATGAAACCTGGGGCCAACGTCCTGACTTTC.

The CDR3 DNA reads TGTGCCAGCAGTGGGCCCCCCGGGGAGCTGTTTTTT. Translating it yields CASSGPPGELFF. The chain is built from TRBV27 and TRBJ2-2; the D is unclear. There are 12 residues in the CDR3. CDR1 and CDR2 from the germline V gene are MNHEY and SMNVEV (reference sequence). V lost 5 bases to trimming and J lost 6 bases, with 7 bases between them.

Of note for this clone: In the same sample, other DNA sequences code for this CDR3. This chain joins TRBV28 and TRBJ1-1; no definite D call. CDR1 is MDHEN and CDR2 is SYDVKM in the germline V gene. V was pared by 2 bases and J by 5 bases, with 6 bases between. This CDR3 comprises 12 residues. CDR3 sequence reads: CASSLGRTEAFF. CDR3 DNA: TGTGCCAGCAGTTTAGGGAGGACTGAAGCTTTCTTT.